This T cell receptor (beta chain) appears in the sequencing data of a study of cytomegalovirus exposure and HLA in healthy donors. Overall study findings and caveats: Solely CMV serostatus was available to characterize immune exposure. Some V segments could not be told apart, so they were left out, TRBV6-2 and TRBV6-3 among them.

This clone was recorded only once. Antigen unknown. The PCR made use of 60 Vbeta and 13 Jbeta primers. TCRdb keeps only in-frame clones here, not all; method: immunoSEQ multiplex PCR. The profile covers about 200,000 clones, with around 78% appearing a single time and 1.5% to 2% taken by the ten largest. Between the trimmed V and J ends, which lost 6 bases and 6 bases, there was a span of 21 bases. The CDR3 is made up of 16 amino acids. The V gene's germline CDR1 is LNHDA and CDR2 SQIVND (reference sequence). The chain recombines TRBV19 with TRBJ2-1; TRBD2 is a possible D gene (7 bases). This TCR was sampled from a young man in good health and CMV-seronegative. The sample comprised PBMCs. The CDR3 loop is CASRGGEWRVANEQFF. The CDR3 DNA sequence: TGTGCCAGTAGAGGGGGGGAGTGGAGAGTGGCCAATGAGCAGTTCTTC.